Below are 12 T cell receptor beta chains sequenced from a single sample in a study of blood T cell repertoires in COVID-19. The repertoire was sequenced with immunoSEQ multiplex PCR; TCRdb's copy has only in-frame clones and lacks some. The sample yields 9,500 to 15,000 clones, approximately 85% seen once. The specimen sequenced was peripheral blood. The receptors were sampled from a woman aged 55-75 years with acute or convalescent COVID-19.

A single count supports this clone. V usage is TRBV5-4 and J usage is TRBJ1-3; D unresolved. The CDR3 spans 14 residues. In germline, CDR1 is SGHNT, CDR2 YYREEE (reference sequence). V shed 0 bases and J shed 1 base, with 5 bases lying between them. The CDR3 DNA sequence: TGTGCCAGCAGCTTGGGAGCTTCTGGAAACACCATATATTTT. It is translated as CASSLGASGNTIYF.

This clone was detected only a few times. This chain links TRBV5-1 with TRBJ2-5; 11 bases are shared with TRBD2. J was trimmed by 4 bases and V by 4 bases; bases with no gene match: 6. Germline CDR1 SGHRS, CDR2 YFSETQ. This CDR3 spans 15 amino acids. CDR3 sequence reads: CASSLLAGVTETQYF. CDR3 coding DNA: TGCGCCAGCAGCCTACTAGCGGGGGTCACAGAGACCCAGTACTTC.

The chain is built from TRBV27 and TRBJ2-7; TRBD1 matches at 10 bases. The germline V gene encodes CDR1 MNHEY and CDR2 SMNVEV (reference sequence). V shed 5 bases, J shed 5 bases, and the junction held 9 bases outside the gene matches. The CDR3 is 15 amino acids. The CDR3 sequence is CASSLAGTGVHEQYF. The CDR3 nucleotides read TGTGCCAGCAGTCTTGCCGGGACAGGGGTCCACGAGCAGTACTTC.

This clone was detected only once. The genes are TRBV9 and TRBJ2-7, with 7 bases lining up with TRBD1. The CDR3 is made up of 13 amino acids. V shed 3 bases, J shed 1 base, and the junction held 1 base outside the gene matches. The germline V gene has CDR1 SGDLS and CDR2 YYNGEE. The CDR3 here is CASSGGQSYEQYF. DNA of the CDR3: TGTGCCAGCAGCGGGGGACAGTCCTACGAGCAGTACTTC.

This chain uses TRBV7-6 with TRBJ1-2; D gene unclear. CDR1 is SGHVS, CDR2 FNYEAQ, per germline. Trimming cost V 5 bases and J 8 bases, with 15 bases left between them. This CDR3 is built from 13 residues. Here the CDR3 reads CASSQSTGRGYTF. CDR3 in DNA: TGTGCCAGCAGCCAATCGACGGGAAGGGGCTACACCTTC.

The V gene is TRBV13, the J gene TRBJ2-1; D remains unclear. CDR3 size: 11 residues. Deletions cut 1 base from V and 8 bases from J, with 3 bases between. CDR1 and CDR2 from the germline V gene are PRHDT and FYEKMQ (reference sequence). CDR3 residues: CASSLADEQFF. CDR3 nucleotides: TGTGCCAGCAGCTTAGCGGATGAGCAGTTCTTC.

The chain has TRBV5-4 and TRBJ2-5, with a possible D match to TRBD1 (5 bases). The CDR3 extends over 12 amino acids. Trimming stripped 2 bases from V and 9 bases from J, with 11 bases between. CDR1 is SGHNT and CDR2 is YYREEE in the germline V gene (reference sequence). The CDR3 coding sequence is TGTGCCAGCAGCTTTATAAGGGGCTCCCAGTACTTC. Translating it yields CASSFIRGSQYF.

The chain links TRBV29-1 to TRBJ1-5; D might be TRBD1 (5 bases). There are 13 residues in the CDR3. CDR1 and CDR2 (germline): SQVTM, ANQGSEA. V gave up 4 bases and J gave up 3 bases, with 10 bases separating them. The CDR3 DNA sequence: TGCAGCGTTGGTACAGGCCTCAATCAGCCCCAGCATTTT. Amino acids: CSVGTGLNQPQHF.

This chain joins TRBV4-1 and TRBJ1-5; a weak D match, TRBD1 (6 bases). This CDR3 contains 15 residues. Between the trimmed V and J ends, which lost 0 bases and 9 bases, there was a span of 15 bases. Germline lookup yields CDR1 MGHRA and CDR2 YSYEKL. Written as DNA, the CDR3 is TGCGCCAGCAGCCAAGATCTGGGGGCCCGGAGGCCCCAGCATTTT. Protein sequence: CASSQDLGARRPQHF.

The chain uses TRBV11-2 and TRBJ1-1; D remains unclear. CDR1 and CDR2 (germline): SGHAT, FQNNGV. The CDR3 sequence is 15 residues long. The V end lost 0 bases, the J end lost 1 base, and 9 bases lay between the germline ends. CDR3 nucleotide sequence: TGTGCCAGCAGCTTAGAGGCGGGTCCGAACACTGAAGCTTTCTTT. As protein: CASSLEAGPNTEAFF. Full variable domain (outside the CDR3, taken from reference TRBV11-2 and TRBJ1-1): EAGVAQSPRYKIIEKRQSVAFWCNPISGHATLYWYQQILGQGPKLLIQFQNNGVVDDSQLPKDRFSAERLKGVDSTLKIQPAKLEDSAVYLCASSLEAGPNTEAFFGQGTRLTVV.

V usage is TRBV9 and J usage is TRBJ1-5; a weak D match, TRBD1 (5 bases). Trimming took 3 bases from V and 5 from J, leaving 12 bases between them. Looked up from germline, CDR1 is SGDLS and CDR2 is YYNGEE. The length of the CDR3 is 14 residues. The CDR3 coding sequence is TGTGCCAGCAGCGAGTGGGGGGGGTATCAGCCCCAGCATTTT. Translated: CASSEWGGYQPQHF.

V gene TRBV11-1 combines with J gene TRBJ2-5, with 8 positions matching TRBD2. The CDR3 covers 16 residues. Germline CDR1 is SGHAT and CDR2 is FQDESV (reference sequence). With 7 bases clipped from V and 5 bases from J, the junction kept 15 bases outside the gene matches. CDR3 nucleotides: TGTGCCAGCACCCCGGGGGGGACCCATCCTTCGGAGACCCAGTACTTC. Its protein is CASTPGGTHPSETQYF.